The present entry profiles one T cell receptor (beta chain) with its context. In the same sample, other DNA sequences code for this CDR3. The record originates from a study of blood T cell repertoires in COVID-19. Study in general: The United States, Italy and Spain provided the acute and convalescent COVID-19 samples. PBMCs, B-cell-depleted T cells, or T cells provided the cDNA or gDNA that made up the material.

CDR1 LGHNA and CDR2 YNFKEQ come from the germline V gene. The CDR3 runs 16 residues. V lost 3 bases, J lost 7 bases, and 5 bases stayed unmatched. In the authors' methods: Reference gene primer amplification gave estimated nucleated cell counts. Assay: immunoSEQ multiplex PCR; the TCRdb copy retains only in-frame clones and omits some. V, J and clone size were drawn from that table, and D and trimming were deduced from the DNA. The top ten hold 0.5% to 0.6% of the sample, which has about 200,000 clones, around nine tenths seen once. Sequencing input: peripheral blood. The chain carries TRBV4-2 and TRBJ1-6, with 11 bases aligning to TRBD1. This sequence originates from a man aged 50 or older with acute or convalescent COVID-19. The CDR3 region has the DNA TGTGCCAGCAGCCAGGGACAGGGGGATCGGAATTCACCCCTCCACTTT. Translating gives CASSQGQGDRNSPLHF.